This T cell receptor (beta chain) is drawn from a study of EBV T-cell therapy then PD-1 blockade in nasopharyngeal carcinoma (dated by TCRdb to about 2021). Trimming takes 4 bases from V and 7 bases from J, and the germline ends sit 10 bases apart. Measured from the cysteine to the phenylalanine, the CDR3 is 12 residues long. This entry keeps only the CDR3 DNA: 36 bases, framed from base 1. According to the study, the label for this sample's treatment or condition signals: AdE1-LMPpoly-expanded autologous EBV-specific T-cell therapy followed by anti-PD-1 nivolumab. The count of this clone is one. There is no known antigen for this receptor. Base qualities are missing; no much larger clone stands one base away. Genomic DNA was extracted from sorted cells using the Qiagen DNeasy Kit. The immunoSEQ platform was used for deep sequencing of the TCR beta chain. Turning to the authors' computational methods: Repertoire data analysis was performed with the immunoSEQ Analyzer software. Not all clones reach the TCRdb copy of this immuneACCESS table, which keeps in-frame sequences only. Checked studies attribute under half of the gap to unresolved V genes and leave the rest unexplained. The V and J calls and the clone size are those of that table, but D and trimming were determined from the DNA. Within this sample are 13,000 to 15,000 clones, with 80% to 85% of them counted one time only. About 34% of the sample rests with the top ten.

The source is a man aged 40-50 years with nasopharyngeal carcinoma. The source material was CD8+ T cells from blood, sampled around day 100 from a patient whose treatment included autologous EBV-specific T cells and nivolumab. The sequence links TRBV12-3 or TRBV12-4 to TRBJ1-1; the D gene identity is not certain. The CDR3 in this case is CASSSLNFEAFF. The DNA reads TGTGCCAGCAGTTCACTTAATTTTGAAGCTTTCTTT.